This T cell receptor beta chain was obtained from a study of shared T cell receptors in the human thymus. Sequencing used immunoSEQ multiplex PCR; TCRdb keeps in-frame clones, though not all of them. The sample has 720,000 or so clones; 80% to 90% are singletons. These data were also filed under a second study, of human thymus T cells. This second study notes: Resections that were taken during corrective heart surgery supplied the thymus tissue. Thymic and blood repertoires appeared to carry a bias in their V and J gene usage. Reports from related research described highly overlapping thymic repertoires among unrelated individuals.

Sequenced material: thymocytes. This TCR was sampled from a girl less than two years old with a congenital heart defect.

CDR3 DNA: TGCGCCAGCAGCCAAGGGGACAGGCCGGCCTACGAGCAGTACTTC. Translating it yields CASSQGDRPAYEQYF. This rearrangement joins TRBV4-1 to TRBJ2-7, with 8 nucleotides matching TRBD1. With 1 base clipped from V and 2 bases from J, the junction kept 4 bases outside the gene matches. Germline V gives CDR1 MGHRA, CDR2 YSYEKL. The CDR3 covers 15 residues.